This T cell receptor beta chain is from a study of shared clonotypes between healthy human individuals. In the sorted-subset replicate PCRs, 200 ng DNA, 25,000 to 30,000 T cell genomes, was used. This table comes from immunoSEQ multiplex PCR, and its TCRdb copy is limited to in-frame clones, with some not included. Of about 520,000 clones listed, about 96% are singletons. The clonotype originates from a woman aged 30 to 39 in good health. Sequencing used naive CD4+ T cells sorted from blood. The subset denotes: CD45RA+ positively selected.

The CDR3 protein is CASSPNLGDIQYF. CDR3 bases: TGCGCCAGCAGCCCAAACTTGGGGGACATTCAGTACTTC. This rearrangement joins TRBV5-1 to TRBJ2-4; possibly TRBD1 or TRBD2 for D (5 bases each). Germline CDR1 is SGHRS and CDR2 is YFSETQ. This CDR3 is built from 13 residues. Trimming took 4 bases from V and 8 from J, leaving 13 bases between them.